The source of this T cell receptor beta chain is a study of control samples from healthy donors and cancer patients. Some clones are missing from TCRdb's copy, which holds only in-frame ones; the method was immunoSEQ multiplex PCR. The sample records 150,000 or so clones, roughly 93% being singletons. Trimming pared 2 bases from V and 5 bases from J, leaving 16 bases between. Germline assignment: CDR1 SGHDT and CDR2 YYEEEE. This CDR3 contains 15 residues. This sequence originates from a man between 18 and 29 years old in good health. The V gene is TRBV5-6, the J gene TRBJ1-1; D may be TRBD1 (5 bases). The material sequenced was blood. The DNA of the CDR3 is TGTGCCAGCAGCTTCGGGGCGGGGCTGGGGACTGAAGCTTTCTTT. Its protein is CASSFGAGLGTEAFF.